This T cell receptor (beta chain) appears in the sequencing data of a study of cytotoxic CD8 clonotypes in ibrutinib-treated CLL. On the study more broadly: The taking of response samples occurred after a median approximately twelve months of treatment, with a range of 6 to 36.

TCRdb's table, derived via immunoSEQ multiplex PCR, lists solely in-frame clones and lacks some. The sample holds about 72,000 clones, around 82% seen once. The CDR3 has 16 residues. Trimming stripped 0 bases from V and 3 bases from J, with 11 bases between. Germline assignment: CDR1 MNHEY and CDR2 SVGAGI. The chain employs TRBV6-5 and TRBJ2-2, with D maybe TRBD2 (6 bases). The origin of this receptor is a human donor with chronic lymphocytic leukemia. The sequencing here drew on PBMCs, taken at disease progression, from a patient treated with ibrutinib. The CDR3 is CASSYSRRGYTGELFF. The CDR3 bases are TGTGCCAGCAGTTACTCGAGGAGGGGATACACCGGGGAGCTGTTTTTT.